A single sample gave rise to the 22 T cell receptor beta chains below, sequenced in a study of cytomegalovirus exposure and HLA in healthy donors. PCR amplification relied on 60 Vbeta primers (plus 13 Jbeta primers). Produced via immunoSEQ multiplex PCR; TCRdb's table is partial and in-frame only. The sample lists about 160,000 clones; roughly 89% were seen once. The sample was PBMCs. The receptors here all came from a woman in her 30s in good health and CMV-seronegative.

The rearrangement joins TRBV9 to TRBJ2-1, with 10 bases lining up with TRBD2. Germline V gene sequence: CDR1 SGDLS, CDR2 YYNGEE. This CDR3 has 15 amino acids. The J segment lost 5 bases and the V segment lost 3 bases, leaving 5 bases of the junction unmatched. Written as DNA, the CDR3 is TGTGCCAGCAGCGCGCCTAGCGGGGGCCACAATGAGCAGTTCTTC. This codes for CASSAPSGGHNEQFF. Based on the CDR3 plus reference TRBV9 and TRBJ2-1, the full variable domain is DSGVTQTPKHLITATGQRVTLRCSPRSGDLSVYWYQQSLDQGLQFLIQYYNGEERAKGNILERFSAQQFPDLHSELNLSSLELGDSALYFCASSAPSGGHNEQFFGPGTRLTVL.

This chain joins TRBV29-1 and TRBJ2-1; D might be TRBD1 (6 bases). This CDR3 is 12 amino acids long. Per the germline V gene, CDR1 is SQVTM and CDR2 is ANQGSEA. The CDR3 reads CGWTAAYNEQFF. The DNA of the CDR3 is TGCGGATGGACAGCCGCATACAATGAGCAGTTCTTC.

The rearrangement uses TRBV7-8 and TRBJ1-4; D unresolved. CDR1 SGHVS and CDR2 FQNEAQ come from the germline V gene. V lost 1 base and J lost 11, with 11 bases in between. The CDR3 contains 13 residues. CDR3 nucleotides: TGTGCCAGCAGCTTAGGGGCAGACCCCAAACTGTTTTTT. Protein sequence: CASSLGADPKLFF.

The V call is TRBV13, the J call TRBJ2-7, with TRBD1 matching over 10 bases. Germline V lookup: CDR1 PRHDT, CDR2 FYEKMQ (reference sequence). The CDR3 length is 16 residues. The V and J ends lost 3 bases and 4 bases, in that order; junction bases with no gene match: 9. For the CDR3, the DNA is TGTGCCAGCAGCTTGACAGGGGGCTTCCAGGGATACGAGCAGTACTTC. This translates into CASSLTGGFQGYEQYF.

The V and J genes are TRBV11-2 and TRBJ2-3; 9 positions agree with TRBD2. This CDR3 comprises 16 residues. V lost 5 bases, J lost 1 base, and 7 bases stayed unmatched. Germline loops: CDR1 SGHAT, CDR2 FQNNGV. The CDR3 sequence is CASSPVAGVRTDTQYF. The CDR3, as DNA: TGTGCCAGCAGCCCCGTAGCGGGGGTGCGCACAGATACGCAGTATTTT.

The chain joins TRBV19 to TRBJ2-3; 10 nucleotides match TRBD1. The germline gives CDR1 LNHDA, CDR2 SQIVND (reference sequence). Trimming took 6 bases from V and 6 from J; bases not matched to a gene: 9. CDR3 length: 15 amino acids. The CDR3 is CASRPDRGLWDTQYF. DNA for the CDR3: TGTGCCAGTAGACCCGACAGGGGGCTGTGGGATACGCAGTATTTT. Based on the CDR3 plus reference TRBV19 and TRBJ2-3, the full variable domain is DGGITQSPKYLFRKEGQNVTLSCEQNLNHDAMYWYRQDPGQGLRLIYYSQIVNDFQKGDIAEGYSVSREKKESFPLTVTSAQKNPTAFYLCASRPDRGLWDTQYFGPGTRLTVL.

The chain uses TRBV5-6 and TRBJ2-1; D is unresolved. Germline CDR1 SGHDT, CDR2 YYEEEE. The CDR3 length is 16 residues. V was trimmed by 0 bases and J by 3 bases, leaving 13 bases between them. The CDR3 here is CASSLDGGYSYNEQFF. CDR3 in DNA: TGTGCCAGCAGCTTGGACGGCGGCTATAGCTACAATGAGCAGTTCTTC.

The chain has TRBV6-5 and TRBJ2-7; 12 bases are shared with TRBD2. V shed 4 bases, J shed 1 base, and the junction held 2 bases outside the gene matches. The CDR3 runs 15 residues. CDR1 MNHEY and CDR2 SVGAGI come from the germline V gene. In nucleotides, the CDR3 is TGTGCCAGCAGTTTCCTAGCGGGGGGGTCCTACGAGCAGTACTTC. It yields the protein CASSFLAGGSYEQYF.

The CDR3 nucleotides are TGTGCCAGCAGCGTAGCATGGAGCTCCTACAATGAGCAGTTCTTC. Amino acid sequence: CASSVAWSSYNEQFF. The gene calls are TRBV6-6 and TRBJ2-1; the D is unclear. The germline gives CDR1 MNHNY, CDR2 SVGAGI (reference sequence). V lost 6 bases to trimming and J lost 0 bases, with 12 bases between them. This CDR3 has 15 residues.

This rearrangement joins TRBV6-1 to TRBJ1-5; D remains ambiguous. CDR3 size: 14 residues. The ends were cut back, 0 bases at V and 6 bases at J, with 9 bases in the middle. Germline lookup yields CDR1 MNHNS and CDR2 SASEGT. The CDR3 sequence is CASSEALLTQPQHF. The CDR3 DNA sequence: TGTGCCAGCAGTGAAGCGCTTCTAACTCAGCCCCAGCATTTT.

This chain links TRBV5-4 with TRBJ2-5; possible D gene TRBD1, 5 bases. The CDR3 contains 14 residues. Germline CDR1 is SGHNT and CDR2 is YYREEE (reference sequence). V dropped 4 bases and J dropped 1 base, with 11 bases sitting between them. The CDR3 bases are TGTGCCAGCAGCACAGGACCTTTCCAAGAGACCCAGTACTTC. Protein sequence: CASSTGPFQETQYF.

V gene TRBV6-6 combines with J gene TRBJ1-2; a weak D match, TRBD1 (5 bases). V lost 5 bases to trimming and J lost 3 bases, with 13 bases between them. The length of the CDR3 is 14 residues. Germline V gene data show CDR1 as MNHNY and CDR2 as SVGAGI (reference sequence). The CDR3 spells CASSNRGTDYGYTF. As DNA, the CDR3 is TGTGCCAGCAGTAACCGCGGGACGGACTATGGCTACACCTTC.

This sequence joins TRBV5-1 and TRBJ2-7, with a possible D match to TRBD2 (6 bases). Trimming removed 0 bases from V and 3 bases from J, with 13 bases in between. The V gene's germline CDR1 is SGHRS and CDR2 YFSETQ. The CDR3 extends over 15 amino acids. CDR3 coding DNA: TGCGCCAGCAGCTTGGCCGCTGGACTAATCTACGAGCAGTACTTC. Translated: CASSLAAGLIYEQYF.

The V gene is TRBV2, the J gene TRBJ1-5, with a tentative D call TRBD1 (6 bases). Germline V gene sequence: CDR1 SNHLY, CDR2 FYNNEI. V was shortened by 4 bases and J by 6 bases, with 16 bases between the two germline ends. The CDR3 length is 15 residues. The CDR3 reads CASSGWQGLVQPQHF. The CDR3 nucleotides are TGTGCCAGCAGTGGGTGGCAGGGGTTGGTTCAGCCCCAGCATTTT.

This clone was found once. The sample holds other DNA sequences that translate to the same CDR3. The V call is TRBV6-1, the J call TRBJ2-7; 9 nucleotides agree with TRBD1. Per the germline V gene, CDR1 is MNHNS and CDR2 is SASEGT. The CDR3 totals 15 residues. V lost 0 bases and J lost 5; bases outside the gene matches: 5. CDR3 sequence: CASSEAGTGSHEQYF. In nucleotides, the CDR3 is TGTGCCAGCAGTGAAGCAGGGACAGGGTCCCACGAGCAGTACTTC.

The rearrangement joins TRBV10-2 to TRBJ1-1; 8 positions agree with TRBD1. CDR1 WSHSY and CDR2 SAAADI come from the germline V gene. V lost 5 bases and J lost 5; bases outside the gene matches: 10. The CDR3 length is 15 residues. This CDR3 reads CASSRPGQGRTEAFF. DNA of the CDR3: TGCGCCAGCAGTAGACCCGGACAGGGAAGGACTGAAGCTTTCTTT.

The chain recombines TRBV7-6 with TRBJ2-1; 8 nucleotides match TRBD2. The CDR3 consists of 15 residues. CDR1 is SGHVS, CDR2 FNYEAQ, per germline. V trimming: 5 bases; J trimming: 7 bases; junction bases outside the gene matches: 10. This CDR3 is CASSRQSGLDNEQFF. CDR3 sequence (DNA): TGTGCCAGCAGCCGCCAGTCGGGACTAGATAATGAGCAGTTCTTC.

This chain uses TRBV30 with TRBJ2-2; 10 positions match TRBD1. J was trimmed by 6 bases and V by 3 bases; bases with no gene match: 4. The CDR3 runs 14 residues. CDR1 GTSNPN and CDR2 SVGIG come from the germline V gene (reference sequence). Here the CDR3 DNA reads TGTGCCTGGAGGACAGGGGGCTGGGCCGGGGAGCTGTTTTTT. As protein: CAWRTGGWAGELFF.

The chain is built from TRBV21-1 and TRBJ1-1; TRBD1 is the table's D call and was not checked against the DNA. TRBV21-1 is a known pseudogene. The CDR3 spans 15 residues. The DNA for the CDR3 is TGTGCCAGCAGCAAAGGTCAGGCAATGAACACTGAAGCTTTCTTT. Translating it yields CASSKGQAMNTEAFF.

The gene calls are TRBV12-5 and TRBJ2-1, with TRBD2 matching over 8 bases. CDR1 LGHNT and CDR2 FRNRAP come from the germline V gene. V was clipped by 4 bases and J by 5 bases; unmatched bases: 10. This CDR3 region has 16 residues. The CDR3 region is CASGSPGLGPNNEQFF. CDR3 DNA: TGTGCTAGTGGTTCGCCGGGACTAGGGCCCAACAATGAGCAGTTCTTC.

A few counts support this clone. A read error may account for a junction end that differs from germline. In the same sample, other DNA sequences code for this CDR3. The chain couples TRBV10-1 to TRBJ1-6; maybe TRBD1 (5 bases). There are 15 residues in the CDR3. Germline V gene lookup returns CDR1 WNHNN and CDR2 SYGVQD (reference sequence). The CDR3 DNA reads TGCGCCAGCAGCCCAAGTAGGGGAAATTATTCCCCCCTCCACTTT. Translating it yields CASSPSRGNYSPLHF.

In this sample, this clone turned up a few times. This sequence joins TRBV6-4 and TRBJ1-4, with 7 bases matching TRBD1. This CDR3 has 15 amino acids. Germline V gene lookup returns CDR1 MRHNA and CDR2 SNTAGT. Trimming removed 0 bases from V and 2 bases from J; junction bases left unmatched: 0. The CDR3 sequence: CASSDSTGTNEKLFF. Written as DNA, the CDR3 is TGTGCCAGCAGTGACTCGACAGGGACTAATGAAAAACTGTTTTTT.